One and the same sample provided the 3 T cell receptor beta chains below, sequenced in a study of cytomegalovirus exposure and HLA in healthy donors. Clones were read by immunoSEQ multiplex PCR, and TCRdb kept only the in-frame ones, dropping some. The data contain 90,000 to 150,000 clones, 70% to 90% of them seen just once; the ten biggest clones take up 1.5% to 2%. Sequencing input: PBMCs. The receptor source for this set is a man aged 18 to 29 in good health and CMV-seronegative.

CDR3 region: CASSKQVWNEQFF. CDR3 coding DNA: TGTGCCAGCAGTAAACAGGTGTGGAATGAGCAGTTCTTC. The chain joins TRBV7-6 to TRBJ2-1; D possibly corresponds to TRBD1 (5 bases). The V gene lost 6 bases and the J gene lost 7 bases, with 13 bases spanning the gap. This CDR3 has 13 amino acids. Germline V gene sequence: CDR1 SGHVS, CDR2 FNYEAQ.

The V and J genes are TRBV11-3 and TRBJ2-2, with 7 bases fitting TRBD1. Trimming at V came to 5 bases and at J to 6 bases, leaving 6 bases not matched to a gene. Germline CDR1 SGHNT, CDR2 YENEEA. The CDR3 is 14 residues long. The CDR3, as DNA: TGTGCCAGCAGCCTGGGGACAGTCCCCGGGGAGCTGTTTTTT. Translated, it gives CASSLGTVPGELFF. Together with reference TRBV11-3 and TRBJ2-2, the CDR3 gives the full variable domain: EAGVVQSPRYKIIEKKQPVAFWCNPISGHNTLYWYLQNLGQGPELLIRYENEEAVDDSQLPKDRFSAERLKGVDSTLKIQPAELGDSAVYLCASSLGTVPGELFFGEGSRLTVL.

The chain employs TRBV5-4 and TRBJ1-2, with D unresolved. The CDR3 totals 16 residues. V lost 10 bases and J lost 2, with 24 bases in between. Germline lookup yields CDR1 SGHNT and CDR2 YYREEE (reference sequence). The CDR3 coding sequence is TGTGCCGCTACTAACGGCGGGGAGACGGGCAACTATGGCTACACCTTC. Its protein product is CAATNGGETGNYGYTF.